Included here is one TCR beta chain sequence, with context. Its target is unknown. This record belongs to a study of cytomegalovirus exposure and HLA in healthy donors. As for the study in general: The Caucasian-associated ancestry cluster held more than 80% of roughly 400 genotyped donors. Study-level points and caveats: For most TCR beta V segments, an earlier analysis put the productive rate at about 87% or about 30% of the time. The study recorded fewer than 200 TCR beta chains that were cytomegalovirus-associated. CMV serostatus alone was available as immune exposure information.

V was trimmed by 6 bases and J by 8 bases, leaving 19 bases between them. In germline, CDR1 is SQVTM, CDR2 ANQGSEA. There are 13 residues in the CDR3. Primers: 60 Vbeta forward and 13 Jbeta reverse. The data were produced by immunoSEQ multiplex PCR, yet TCRdb's version contains in-frame clones alone and is incomplete. The data hold 99,000 or so clones, with 60% to 85% observed a single time. The TCR comes from a man aged 60-69 years in good health and CMV-seropositive. V usage is TRBV29-1 and J usage is TRBJ1-2; tentative D call: TRBD1 (6 bases). What was sequenced was PBMCs. The CDR3: CSVPGWTAVGYTF. CDR3 sequence (DNA): TGCAGCGTCCCGGGGTGGACAGCTGTGGGCTACACCTTC.